The next 20 T cell receptor beta chains were all read from a single sample in a study of somatic mutations in cytotoxic T cells in rheumatoid arthritis. The repertoire was sequenced with immunoSEQ multiplex PCR; TCRdb's copy has only in-frame clones and lacks some. The table records tens of thousands of clones, about 82% of them present only once. The sample was CD8+ T cells sorted from blood. The origin of the receptors is an adult with rheumatoid arthritis.

The V and J genes are TRBV5-4 and TRBJ2-2, with D perhaps TRBD2 (5 bases). The CDR3 runs to 14 residues. Germline CDR1 is SGHNT and CDR2 is YYREEE (reference sequence). V was clipped by 4 bases and J by 1 base, with 8 bases between them. The CDR3 reads CASSVGLNTGELFF. CDR3 bases: TGTGCCAGCAGCGTCGGACTGAACACCGGGGAGCTGTTTTTT.

CDR3 bases: TGCGCCAGCAGTGATATCCCCCCCGGACAGGGAAGGAATGAGCAGTTCTTC. This encodes CASSDIPPGQGRNEQFF. The genes are TRBV10-2 and TRBJ2-1, with 8 bases lining up with TRBD1. Germline-derived CDR1 and CDR2 are WSHSY and SAAADI. Trimming took 3 bases from V and 7 from J; bases not matched to a gene: 14. The CDR3 contains 17 residues.

The chain is built from TRBV14 and TRBJ2-4, with 10 bases lining up with TRBD1. V was clipped by 0 bases and J by 9 bases; unmatched bases: 8. CDR3 length: 16 amino acids. The V gene's germline CDR1 is SGHDN and CDR2 FVKESK. The CDR3 loop reads CASSQDPGQGLSIQYF. The CDR3 bases are TGTGCCAGCAGCCAAGATCCGGGACAGGGGCTCAGCATTCAGTACTTC.

The gene calls are TRBV2 and TRBJ1-2; D not resolved. Germline lookup yields CDR1 SNHLY and CDR2 FYNNEI. The germline V and J ends were trimmed by 3 bases and 8 bases, with 10 bases remaining between them. This CDR3 comprises 12 residues. The CDR3 reads CASSEGNEGYTF. As DNA, the CDR3 is TGTGCCAGCAGTGAGGGCAATGAGGGCTACACCTTC.

The chain combines TRBV5-5 with TRBJ1-2, with TRBD1 matching 8 bases. Germline-derived CDR1 and CDR2 are SGHKS and YYEKEE (reference sequence). Losses at the gene ends were 4 bases for V and 7 bases for J; bases not matched to a gene: 3. CDR3 size: 12 residues. The CDR3 DNA reads TGTGCCAGCAGCCGAGACAGGGGTGGCTACACCTTC. Encoded protein: CASSRDRGGYTF. Based on the CDR3 plus reference TRBV5-5 and TRBJ1-2, the full variable domain is DAGVTQSPTHLIKTRGQQVTLRCSPISGHKSVSWYQQVLGQGPQFIFQYYEKEERGRGNFPDRFSARQFPNYSSELNVNALLLGDSALYLCASSRDRGGYTFGSGTRLTVV.

The chain has TRBV7-6 and TRBJ2-7, with D perhaps matching TRBD2 (5 bases). The CDR3 spans 11 residues. V gave up 5 bases and J gave up 4 bases, with 6 bases separating them. Germline CDR1 is SGHVS and CDR2 is FNYEAQ. CDR3 in DNA: TGTGCCAGCAGCCCGGGATACGAGCAGTACTTC. Encoded protein: CASSPGYEQYF.

V and J are TRBV6-5 and TRBJ1-1; the match to TRBD1 covers 7 bases. The V gene end was trimmed by 6 bases and the J gene end by 3 bases; junction bases not matched to a gene: 10. The CDR3 is 15 amino acids. CDR1 is MNHEY and CDR2 is SVGAGI in the germline V gene. CDR3 sequence (DNA): TGTGCCAGCAGAACAGGGGATGGCGGGTACACTGAAGCTTTCTTT. Translation: CASRTGDGGYTEAFF.

CDR3 coding DNA: TGTGCCAGCAGGACAGGTGGGGAAGATACGCAGTATTTT. The encoded protein is CASRTGGEDTQYF. The chain joins TRBV7-9 to TRBJ2-3, with D maybe TRBD1 (6 bases). There are 13 residues in the CDR3. Trimming stripped 6 bases from V and 5 bases from J, with 12 bases between. The V gene's germline CDR1 is SEHNR and CDR2 FQNEAQ (reference sequence). The entire variable domain, with the rest obtained from reference TRBV7-9 and TRBJ2-3, is as follows: DTGVSQNPRHKITKRGQNVTFRCDPISEHNRLYWYRQTLGQGPEFLTYFQNEAQLEKSRLLSDRFSAERPKGSFSTLEIQRTEQGDSAMYLCASRTGGEDTQYFGPGTRLTVL.

This clone was detected only once. This rearrangement joins TRBV4-1 to TRBJ2-5; 7 nucleotides match TRBD2. CDR3 length: 19 residues. V was clipped by 3 bases and J by 5 bases; unmatched bases: 21. Germline assignment: CDR1 MGHRA and CDR2 YSYEKL. CDR3 DNA: TGCGCCAGCAGCCATCCATCCCGCGGTAGCGGGCTAAACGGGGAGACCCAGTACTTC. It is translated as CASSHPSRGSGLNGETQYF.

V usage is TRBV9 and J usage is TRBJ2-5; D unresolved. Deletions cut 6 bases from V and 1 base from J, with 22 bases between. Germline CDR1 reads SGDLS; CDR2 reads YYNGEE. This CDR3 is built from 17 residues. CDR3 amino acids: CASNSDETRSIQETQYF. The CDR3 DNA sequence: TGTGCCAGCAACTCCGACGAGACTCGGTCCATCCAAGAGACCCAGTACTTC.

The V call is TRBV5-4, the J call TRBJ2-7; D call uncertain. CDR1 and CDR2 from the germline V gene are SGHNT and YYREEE (reference sequence). This CDR3 spans 15 amino acids. Trimming took off 2 bases at V and 2 bases at J, with 14 bases between the two ends. The CDR3 loop reads CASSFGFLGPYEQYF. The CDR3 DNA is TGTGCCAGCAGCTTTGGTTTCCTAGGACCCTACGAGCAGTACTTC.

This clone was picked up a small number of times. This sample includes further DNA sequences coding for the same CDR3. V is TRBV7-9 and J is TRBJ1-1; D is unclear. This CDR3 region has 12 residues. Trimming cost V 5 bases and J 4 bases, with 8 bases left between them. CDR1 is SEHNR, CDR2 FQNEAQ, per germline (reference sequence). CDR3 protein: CASSLGFTEAFF. CDR3 bases: TGTGCCAGCAGCCTAGGGTTCACTGAAGCTTTCTTT. Full variable domain (outside the CDR3, taken from reference TRBV7-9 and TRBJ1-1): DTGVSQNPRHKITKRGQNVTFRCDPISEHNRLYWYRQTLGQGPEFLTYFQNEAQLEKSRLLSDRFSAERPKGSFSTLEIQRTEQGDSAMYLCASSLGFTEAFFGQGTRLTVV.

This sequence joins TRBV19 and TRBJ2-3; 11 positions agree with TRBD2. Germline loops: CDR1 LNHDA, CDR2 SQIVND (reference sequence). This CDR3 comprises 17 residues. Trimming cost V 5 bases and J 7 bases; bases outside gene matches: 14. As DNA, the CDR3 is TGTGCCAGTAGTCTACTAGCGGGGGAAATCCTCCGGAATACGCAGTATTTT. Its translation is CASSLLAGEILRNTQYF.

This clone was seen a few times. The chain uses TRBV19 and TRBJ1-1, with TRBD1 as a possible D gene (6 bases). V was cut by 7 bases and J by 6 bases, with 15 bases left in between. Germline CDR1 and CDR2: LNHDA and SQIVND (reference sequence). The CDR3 loop spans 13 amino acids. CDR3 residues: CASKGTGFSEAFF. As DNA, the CDR3 is TGTGCCAGTAAGGGCACAGGGTTTTCTGAAGCTTTCTTT. The full variable domain, in which reference TRBV19 and TRBJ1-1 provide the parts outside the CDR3, is DGGITQSPKYLFRKEGQNVTLSCEQNLNHDAMYWYRQDPGQGLRLIYYSQIVNDFQKGDIAEGYSVSREKKESFPLTVTSAQKNPTAFYLCASKGTGFSEAFFGQGTRLTVV.

The chain couples TRBV5-5 to TRBJ1-1, with D uncertain. CDR3 length: 18 residues. V lost 0 bases and J 4 bases, leaving 22 bases between the germline ends. Germline assignment: CDR1 SGHKS and CDR2 YYEKEE (reference sequence). The CDR3 DNA follows: TGTGCCAGCAGCTTGGTGGCCGCGCACTTTGGCGTGGGCACTGAAGCTTTCTTT. Amino acids: CASSLVAAHFGVGTEAFF.

V is TRBV6-5 and J is TRBJ1-1; D remains unclear. Germline loops: CDR1 MNHEY, CDR2 SVGAGI. This CDR3 has 14 amino acids. V shed 6 bases and J shed 2 bases, with 13 bases lying between them. The CDR3 reads CASSSFGENTEAFF. The CDR3 DNA sequence: TGTGCCAGCAGCTCATTTGGGGAAAACACTGAAGCTTTCTTT.

J is TRBJ2-2 and V is TRBV7-9; 8 bases are a match to TRBD1. From germline, CDR1 is SEHNR and CDR2 FQNEAQ (reference sequence). The CDR3 has 15 amino acids. The trim removed 6 bases at V and 1 base at J, leaving 4 bases unmatched. CDR3 region: CASSHGQGNTGELFF. For the CDR3, the DNA is TGTGCCAGCAGTCACGGACAGGGGAACACCGGGGAGCTGTTTTTT.

In nucleotides, the CDR3 is TGTGCCAGTAGTACTCTGGGGGCTGAGGGACTACAAGAGCAGTACTTC. It specifies CASSTLGAEGLQEQYF. The rearrangement joins TRBV19 to TRBJ2-7; tentative D call: TRBD2 (7 bases). This CDR3 contains 16 residues. V shed 4 bases and J shed 7 bases, with 23 bases lying between them. Germline CDR1 and CDR2: LNHDA and SQIVND (reference sequence).

V gene TRBV28 combines with J gene TRBJ1-5; D not resolved. This CDR3 is 14 amino acids long. Germline V gene sequence: CDR1 MDHEN, CDR2 SYDVKM. V lost 3 bases to trimming and J lost 5 bases, with 11 bases between them. CDR3 DNA sequence: TGTGCCAGCAGTTTCCCCGATCGATATCAGCCCCAGCATTTT. Protein product: CASSFPDRYQPQHF.

The J gene is TRBJ2-1, the V gene TRBV6-5; 8 bases agree with TRBD2. Per germline, CDR1 MNHEY and CDR2 SVGAGI. Trimming cost V 7 bases and J 3 bases; bases outside gene matches: 8. This CDR3 has 15 amino acids. As DNA, the CDR3 is TGTGCCAGCAACACCGAGCGGGGGCTCTACAATGAGCAGTTCTTC. Translated: CASNTERGLYNEQFF.